The present T cell receptor beta chain was sequenced within a study of blood T cell repertoires in COVID-19. Study processing details: Estimates of nucleated cell counts were drawn from the amplification of reference gene primers. Method: immunoSEQ multiplex PCR; TCRdb's copy keeps in-frame clones and lacks some. V, J and clone size were drawn from that table, and D and trimming were deduced from the DNA. Of around 160,000 clones in the sample, over 75% were seen once. The junction had 1 base not matched to a gene; V was cut back by 6 bases and J by 4 bases. Germline V CDR1 and CDR2: SNHLY, FYNNEI. The CDR3 totals 13 residues.

The chain carries TRBV2 and TRBJ2-7; 12 bases are a match to TRBD2. Specimen: peripheral blood. The receptor comes from a man between 60 and 75 years old with active or convalescent COVID-19. The CDR3 nucleotides are TGTGCCAGCAGGCTAGCGGGAGGGTACGAGCAGTACTTC. Protein sequence: CASRLAGGYEQYF.